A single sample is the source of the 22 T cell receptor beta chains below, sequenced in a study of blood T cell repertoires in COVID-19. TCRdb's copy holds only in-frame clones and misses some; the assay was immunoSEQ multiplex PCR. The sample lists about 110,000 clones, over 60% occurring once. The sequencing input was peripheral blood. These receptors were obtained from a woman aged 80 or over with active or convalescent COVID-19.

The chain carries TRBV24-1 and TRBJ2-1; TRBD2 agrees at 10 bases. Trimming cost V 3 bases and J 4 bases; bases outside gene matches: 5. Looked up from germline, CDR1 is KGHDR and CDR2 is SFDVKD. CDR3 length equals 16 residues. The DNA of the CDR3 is TGTGCCACCAGTGATGCTAGCGGGGGTTCTTACAATGAGCAGTTCTTC. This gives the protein CATSDASGGSYNEQFF.

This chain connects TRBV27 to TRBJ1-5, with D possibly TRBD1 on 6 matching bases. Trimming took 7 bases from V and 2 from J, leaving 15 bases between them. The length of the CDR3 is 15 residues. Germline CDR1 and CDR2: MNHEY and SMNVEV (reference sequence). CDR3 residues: CASKVQGSGNQPQHF. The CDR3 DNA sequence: TGTGCCAGCAAAGTCCAGGGGTCGGGCAATCAGCCCCAGCATTTT.

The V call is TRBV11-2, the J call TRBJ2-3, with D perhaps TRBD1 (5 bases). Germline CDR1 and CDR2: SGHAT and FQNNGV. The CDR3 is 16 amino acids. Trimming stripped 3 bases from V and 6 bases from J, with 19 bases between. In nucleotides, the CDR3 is TGTGCCAGCAGCTTGCGACAGCCTCTCGTGGGGGATACGCAGTATTTT. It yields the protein CASSLRQPLVGDTQYF.

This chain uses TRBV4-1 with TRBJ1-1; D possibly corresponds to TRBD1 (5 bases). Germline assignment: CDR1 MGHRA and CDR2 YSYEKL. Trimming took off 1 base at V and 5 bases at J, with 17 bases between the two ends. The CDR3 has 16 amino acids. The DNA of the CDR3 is TGCGCCAGCAGCCAAGCCTGGCAGGGTGTTAAGACTGAAGCTTTCTTT. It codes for CASSQAWQGVKTEAFF.

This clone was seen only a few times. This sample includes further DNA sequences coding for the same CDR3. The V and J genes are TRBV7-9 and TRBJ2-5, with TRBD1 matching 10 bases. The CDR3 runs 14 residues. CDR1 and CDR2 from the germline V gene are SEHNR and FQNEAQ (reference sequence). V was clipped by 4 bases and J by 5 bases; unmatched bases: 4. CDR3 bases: TGTGCCAGCAGCTCCGGACAGGGGGGGGAGACCCAGTACTTC. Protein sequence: CASSSGQGGETQYF.

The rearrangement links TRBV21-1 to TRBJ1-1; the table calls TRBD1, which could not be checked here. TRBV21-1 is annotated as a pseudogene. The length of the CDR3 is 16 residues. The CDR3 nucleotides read TGTGCCAGCAGCCCGAGGAGGGACAGTCTCTACACTGAAGCTTTCTTT. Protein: CASSPRRDSLYTEAFF.

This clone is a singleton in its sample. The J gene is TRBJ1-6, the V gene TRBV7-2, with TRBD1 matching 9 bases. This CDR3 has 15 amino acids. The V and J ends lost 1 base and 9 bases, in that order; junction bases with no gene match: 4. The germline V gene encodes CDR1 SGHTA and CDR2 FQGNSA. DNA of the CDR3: TGTGCCAGCAGCTTAGGGGGACAGGGTGGTTCACCCCTCCACTTT. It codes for CASSLGGQGGSPLHF.

The CDR3: CASQAGGTRYNEQFF. In nucleotides, the CDR3 is TGCGCCAGCCAGGCGGGAGGGACGCGCTACAATGAGCAGTTCTTC. V and J are TRBV4-1 and TRBJ2-1, with 9 bases matching TRBD2. With 8 bases clipped from V and 3 bases from J, the junction kept 8 bases outside the gene matches. Germline V gene data show CDR1 as MGHRA and CDR2 as YSYEKL. The CDR3 length is 15 residues.

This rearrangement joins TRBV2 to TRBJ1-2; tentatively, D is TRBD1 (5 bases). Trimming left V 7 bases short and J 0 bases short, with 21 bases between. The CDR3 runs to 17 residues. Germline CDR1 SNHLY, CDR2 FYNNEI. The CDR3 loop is CASIPGQGNPANYGYTF. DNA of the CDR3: TGTGCCAGCATACCCGGGCAGGGCAATCCAGCTAACTATGGCTACACCTTC. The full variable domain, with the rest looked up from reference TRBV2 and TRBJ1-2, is EPEVTQTPSHQVTQMGQEVILRCVPISNHLYFYWYRQILGQKVEFLVSFYNNEISEKSEIFDDQFSVERPDGSNFTLKIRSTKLEDSAMYFCASIPGQGNPANYGYTFGSGTRLTVV.

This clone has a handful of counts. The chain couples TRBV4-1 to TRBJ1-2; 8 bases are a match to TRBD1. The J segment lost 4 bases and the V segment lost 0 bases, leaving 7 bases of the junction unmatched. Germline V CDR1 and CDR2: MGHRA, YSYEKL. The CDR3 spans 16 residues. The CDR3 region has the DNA TGCGCCAGCAGCCAAGATAGAAGCACAGGGGGCTATGGCTACACCTTC. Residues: CASSQDRSTGGYGYTF.

This chain's CDR3 is CASSAGTSRYPETQYF. The CDR3 DNA follows: TGTGCCAGCAGCGCTGGGACTAGCAGGTACCCGGAGACCCAGTACTTC. This rearrangement joins TRBV9 to TRBJ2-5; 9 bases fit TRBD2. The CDR3 has 16 residues. V shed 3 bases, J shed 5 bases, and the junction held 11 bases outside the gene matches. Per the germline V gene, CDR1 is SGDLS and CDR2 is YYNGEE.

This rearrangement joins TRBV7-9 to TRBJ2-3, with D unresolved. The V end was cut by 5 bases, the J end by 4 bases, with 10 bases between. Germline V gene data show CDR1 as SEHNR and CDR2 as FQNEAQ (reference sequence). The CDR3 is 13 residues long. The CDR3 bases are TGTGCCAGCAGCCCGGAGTGGGCAGATACGCAGTATTTT. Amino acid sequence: CASSPEWADTQYF.

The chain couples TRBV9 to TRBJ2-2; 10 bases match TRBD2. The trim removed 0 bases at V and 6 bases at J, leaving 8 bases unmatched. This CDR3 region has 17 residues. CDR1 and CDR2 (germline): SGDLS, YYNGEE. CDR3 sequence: CASSVVASGSLAGELFF. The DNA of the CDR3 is TGTGCCAGCAGCGTAGTAGCTAGCGGGAGTTTAGCCGGGGAGCTGTTTTTT.

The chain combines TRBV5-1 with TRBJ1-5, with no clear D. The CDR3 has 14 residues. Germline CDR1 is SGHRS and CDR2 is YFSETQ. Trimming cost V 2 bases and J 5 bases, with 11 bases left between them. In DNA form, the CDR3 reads TGCGCCAGCAGCTTTGGGCACCCAGATCAGCCCCAGCATTTT. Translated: CASSFGHPDQPQHF.

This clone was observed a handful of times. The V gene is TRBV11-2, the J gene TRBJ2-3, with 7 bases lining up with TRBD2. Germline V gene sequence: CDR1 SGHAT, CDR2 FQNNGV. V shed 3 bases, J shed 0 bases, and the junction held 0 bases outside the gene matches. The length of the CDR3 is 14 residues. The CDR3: CASSFSGSTDTQYF. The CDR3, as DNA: TGTGCCAGCAGCTTTAGCGGGAGCACAGATACGCAGTATTTT.

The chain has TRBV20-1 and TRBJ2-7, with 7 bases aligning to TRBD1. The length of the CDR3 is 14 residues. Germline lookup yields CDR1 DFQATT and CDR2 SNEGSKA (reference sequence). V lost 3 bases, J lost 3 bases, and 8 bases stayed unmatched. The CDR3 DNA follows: TGCAGTGCTAGTCACCACGGACAGGTCTACGAGCAGTACTTC. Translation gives CSASHHGQVYEQYF.

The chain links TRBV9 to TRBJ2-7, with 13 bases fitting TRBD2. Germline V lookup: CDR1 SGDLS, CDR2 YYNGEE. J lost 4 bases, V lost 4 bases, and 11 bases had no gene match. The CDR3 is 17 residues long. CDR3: CASSLHAGTSGMYEQYF. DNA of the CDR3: TGTGCCAGCAGCCTCCACGCCGGGACTAGCGGGATGTACGAGCAGTACTTC.

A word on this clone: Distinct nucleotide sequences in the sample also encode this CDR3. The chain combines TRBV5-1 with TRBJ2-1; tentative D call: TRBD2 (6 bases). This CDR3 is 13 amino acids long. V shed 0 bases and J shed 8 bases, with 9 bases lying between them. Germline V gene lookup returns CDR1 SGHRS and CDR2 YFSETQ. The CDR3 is CASSLGLVDEQFF. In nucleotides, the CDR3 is TGCGCCAGCAGCTTGGGACTAGTAGATGAGCAGTTCTTC.

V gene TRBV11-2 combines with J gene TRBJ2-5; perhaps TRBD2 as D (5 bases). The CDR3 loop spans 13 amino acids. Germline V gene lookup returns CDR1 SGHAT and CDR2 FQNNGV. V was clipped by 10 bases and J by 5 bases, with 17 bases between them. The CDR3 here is CATGLTVWETQYF. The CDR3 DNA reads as TGTGCCACCGGACTCACAGTATGGGAGACCCAGTACTTC.

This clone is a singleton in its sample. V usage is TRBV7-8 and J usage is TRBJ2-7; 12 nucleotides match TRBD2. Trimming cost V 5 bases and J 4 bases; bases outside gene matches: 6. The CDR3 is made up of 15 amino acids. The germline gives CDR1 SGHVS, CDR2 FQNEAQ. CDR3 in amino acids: CASSTRLAGAYEQYF. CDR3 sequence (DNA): TGTGCCAGCAGCACGAGACTAGCGGGAGCGTACGAGCAGTACTTC.

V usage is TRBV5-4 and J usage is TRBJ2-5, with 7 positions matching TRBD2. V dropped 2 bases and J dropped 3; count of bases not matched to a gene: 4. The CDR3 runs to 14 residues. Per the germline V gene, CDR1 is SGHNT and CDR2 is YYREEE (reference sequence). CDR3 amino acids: CASSFGGTEETQYF. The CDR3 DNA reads TGTGCCAGCAGCTTCGGGGGGACGGAAGAGACCCAGTACTTC.

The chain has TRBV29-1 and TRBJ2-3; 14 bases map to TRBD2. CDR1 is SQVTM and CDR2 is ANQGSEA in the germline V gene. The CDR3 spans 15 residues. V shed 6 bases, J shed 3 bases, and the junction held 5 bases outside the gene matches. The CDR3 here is CSVRLAGGPTDTQYF. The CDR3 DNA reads TGCAGCGTCCGACTAGCGGGAGGGCCGACAGATACGCAGTATTTT.